This paragraph covers one T cell receptor delta chain sequence. The protein TCRdb gives is from a much larger clone and does not agree with this DNA's translation at residue 4, likely a read error; the protein shown here comes from the DNA. The sample is drawn from a study of γδ T cells in repeated Plasmodium falciparum infection. Study background: Malian children with intense seasonal malaria exposure were compared with matched Australian children. Malaria-naive adults were infected with P. falciparum NF54 four times over around 600 days.

TCRdb re-called the multiplex PCR reads via CATT. The table has roughly 93,000 delta-chain clones, over 0.75% seen once. Sequencing used gamma-delta T cells from blood. This clonotype was obtained from a pool of human donors (malaria-infected and uninfected, not separated).

The DNA of the CDR3 is TGTGCCTGTGGCGGAGTCCTTCCTACGATGGGGGATACCACCGATAAACTCATCTTT. It is translated as CACGGVLPTMGDTTDKLIF. The V gene is TRDV2, the J gene TRDJ1, with a tentative D call TRDD3 (10 bases). The J gene was missing in TCRdb and was found by matching the end of the DNA to germline. V lost 5 bases to trimming and J lost 1 base, with 28 bases between them. Germline CDR1 is GEAIGNYY and CDR2 is EKD. The CDR3 is 19 residues long.